A selection of T cell receptor beta chains follows, all from one sample in a study of blood T cell repertoires in COVID-19. Method: immunoSEQ multiplex PCR; TCRdb's copy keeps in-frame clones and lacks some. This table holds around 210,000 clones, roughly 85% found once. The sample comprised peripheral blood. The receptor set was obtained from a man in his fifties with COVID-19, enrolled during active disease. Both conserved end residues are part of each CDR3. The D gene is left open where the match is weak. Clone sizes are given selectively: once, few, many, or a class where the clone is expanded.

size: NA; J: TRBJ2-7; V: TRBV10-3; D: TRBD1; DNA: TGTGCCATCAGTGTCGGACAGGGCCAAACTTTCACCTACGAGCAGTACTTC; CDR3: CAISVGQGQTFTYEQYF
size: NA; J: TRBJ1-6; V: TRBV24-1; D: NA; DNA: TGTGCCACCAGTGACAATTACAGGGCTAACAATTCACCCCTCCACTTT; CDR3: CATSDNYRANNSPLHF
size: NA; J: TRBJ2-2; V: TRBV24-1; D: NA; DNA: TGTGCCACCAGTGAACGGGATAACACCGGGGAGCTGTTTTTT; CDR3: CATSERDNTGELFF
size: NA; J: TRBJ1-2; V: TRBV6-6; D: TRBD1; DNA: TGTGCCAGCAGAGACAGGGGTTTTTCCTTC; CDR3: CASRDRGFSF
size: NA; J: TRBJ2-2; V: TRBV5-6; D: TRBD2; DNA: TGTGCCAGCAGCCACCTAGCGGGGGAGAACACCGGGGAGCTGTTTTTT; CDR3: CASSHLAGENTGELFF
size: NA; J: TRBJ2-7; V: TRBV2; D: TRBD1; DNA: TGTGCCAGCAGTCGACAGGGCCCCTACGAGCAGTACTTC; CDR3: CASSRQGPYEQYF
size: NA; J: TRBJ1-6; V: TRBV5-6; D: NA; DNA: TGTGCCAGCAGCCCCAATCCCAGGGAAAGTTCACCCCTCCACTTT; CDR3: CASSPNPRESSPLHF
size: once; J: TRBJ1-2; V: TRBV10-3; D: TRBD1; DNA: TGTGCCATCAGTGAGTCGATGACAGGGGGCAATGGCTACACCTTC; CDR3: CAISESMTGGNGYTF
size: NA; J: TRBJ2-5; V: TRBV3-1/TRBV3-2; D: NA; DNA: TGTGCCAGCAGCCTCAACGTGGGGCCGGGCCTCCAAGAGACCCAGTACTTC; CDR3: CASSLNVGPGLQETQYF
size: NA; J: TRBJ1-2; V: TRBV3-1/TRBV3-2; D: TRBD1; DNA: TGTGCCAGCAGCCAAGGGACAGGGGGCGATGGCTACACCTTC; CDR3: CASSQGTGGDGYTF
size: few; J: TRBJ1-5; V: TRBV19; D: NA; DNA: TGTGCCAGTAGTTACATGAGCAATCAGCCCCAGCATTTT; CDR3: CASSYMSNQPQHF
size: NA; J: TRBJ1-2; V: TRBV9; D: NA; DNA: TGTGCCAGCAGCGTAGATCCCCGCGGGGGCTACACCTTC; CDR3: CASSVDPRGGYTF
size: NA; J: TRBJ1-5; V: TRBV28; D: TRBD1; DNA: TGTGCCAGCAGTCCATACATCGACAGGGCTTATCAGCCCCAGCATTTT; CDR3: CASSPYIDRAYQPQHF
size: NA; J: TRBJ1-4; V: TRBV29-1; D: TRBD1; DNA: TGCAGCGTTGACACAGGGGTAGAAAAACTGTTTTTT; CDR3: CSVDTGVEKLFF
size: NA; J: TRBJ2-7; V: TRBV2; D: NA; DNA: TGTGCCAGCACCAGGTCCTACGAGCAGTACTTC; CDR3: CASTRSYEQYF
size: NA; J: TRBJ1-2; V: TRBV27; D: NA; DNA: TGTGCCAGTAGTTTAGCCGCGGGTCTATATGGCTACACCTTC; CDR3: CASSLAAGLYGYTF
size: NA; J: TRBJ1-4; V: TRBV20-1; D: NA; DNA: TGCAGTGCTCCCACTCGTGAAAAACTGTTTTTT; CDR3: CSAPTREKLFF
size: NA; J: TRBJ2-5; V: TRBV19; D: NA; DNA: TGTGCCAGTAGTCCAGGGGACCAGCGAAAGACCCAGTACTTC; CDR3: CASSPGDQRKTQYF
size: NA; J: TRBJ2-7; V: TRBV7-9; D: TRBD1; DNA: TGTGCCAGCAGCCTCTGGACAGGGACCCACTACGAGCAGTACTTC; CDR3: CASSLWTGTHYEQYF
size: NA; J: TRBJ2-7; V: TRBV5-6; D: NA; DNA: TGTGCCAGCAGCGTTACAGGGTTATACAGGCCGGAATCCTACGAGCAGTACTTC; CDR3: CASSVTGLYRPESYEQYF
size: NA; J: TRBJ2-7; V: TRBV24-1; D: NA; DNA: TGTGCCACCAGTGATTCCCCCCCAGGGGCCAACGAGCAGTACTTC; CDR3: CATSDSPPGANEQYF
size: NA; J: TRBJ2-1; V: TRBV11-1; D: TRBD1; DNA: TGTGCCAGCGGGACAGGGGGCATTGAGCAGTTCTTC; CDR3: CASGTGGIEQFF
size: NA; J: TRBJ1-6; V: TRBV7-9; D: NA; DNA: TGTGCCAGCAGCTTAGCTCCCCAATTGGGAGGGAGGAATTCACCCCTCCACTTT; CDR3: CASSLAPQLGGRNSPLHF
size: NA; J: TRBJ2-2; V: TRBV19; D: NA; DNA: TGTGCCAGTAGTATCCCCAAAGGGGGCGGGGAGCTGTTTTTT; CDR3: CASSIPKGGGELFF
size: NA; J: TRBJ1-6; V: TRBV19; D: NA; DNA: TGTGCCAGTAGCGATCGAGGGGGTACCACTTCACCCCTCCACTTT; CDR3: CASSDRGGTTSPLHF
size: NA; J: TRBJ2-4; V: TRBV2; D: NA; DNA: TGTGCCAGCAACGCTGAAGTCACTCTAGCCAAAAACATTCAGTACTTC; CDR3: CASNAEVTLAKNIQYF
size: NA; J: TRBJ1-4; V: TRBV28; D: NA; DNA: TGTGCCAGCAGTTGGTCGGGGGGGTTAAATGAAAAACTGTTTTTT; CDR3: CASSWSGGLNEKLFF
size: NA; J: TRBJ2-1; V: TRBV6-2/TRBV6-3; D: TRBD1; DNA: TGTGCCAGCAGTCCGACAGGGGGTTCCTACAATGAGCAGTTCTTC; CDR3: CASSPTGGSYNEQFF
size: NA; J: TRBJ1-4; V: TRBV12-3/TRBV12-4; D: NA; DNA: TGTGCCAGCAGTCTACCTCCCGTTGAAAAACTGTTTTTT; CDR3: CASSLPPVEKLFF
size: NA; J: TRBJ2-7; V: TRBV15; D: NA; DNA: TGTGCCACCAGCAGAGATCGAGTCTCCTACGAGCAGTACTTC; CDR3: CATSRDRVSYEQYF
size: NA; J: TRBJ1-5; V: TRBV10-3; D: NA; DNA: TGTGCCATCAGTGACGGTAAAGGGGAGGTTCAGCCCCAGCATTTT; CDR3: CAISDGKGEVQPQHF
size: few; J: TRBJ1-5; V: TRBV6-1; D: NA; DNA: TGTGCCAGCAGTGAAGTTCCGAAACTCAATCAGCCCCAGCATTTT; CDR3: CASSEVPKLNQPQHF
size: NA; J: TRBJ2-7; V: TRBV27; D: TRBD2; DNA: TGTGCCAGCAGTTGGGGGGGTTTCTACGAGCAGTACTTC; CDR3: CASSWGGFYEQYF
size: NA; J: TRBJ1-4; V: TRBV19; D: TRBD1; DNA: TGTGCCAGTAGTCACGACAGGGTGACTAATGAAAAACTGTTTTTT; CDR3: CASSHDRVTNEKLFF
size: NA; J: TRBJ1-2; V: TRBV5-1; D: NA; DNA: TGCGCCAGCAGCACCGTGGGGGGAGCTAACTATGGCTACACCTTC; CDR3: CASSTVGGANYGYTF
size: NA; J: TRBJ1-5; V: TRBV30; D: TRBD1; DNA: TGTGCCTGGAGTAAGGGACAGGGGCAGTATAGCAATCAGCCCCAGCATTTT; CDR3: CAWSKGQGQYSNQPQHF
size: NA; J: TRBJ2-3; V: TRBV27; D: TRBD2; DNA: TGTGCCAGCAGCCTAAATCTAGCGGGGGGGCCCTGGACAGATACGCAGTATTTT; CDR3: CASSLNLAGGPWTDTQYF
size: NA; J: TRBJ2-2; V: TRBV29-1; D: TRBD1; DNA: TGCAGCGTTTGGGCCCTGGGACAGGGAAGCACCGGGGAGCTGTTTTTT; CDR3: CSVWALGQGSTGELFF
size: NA; J: TRBJ2-3; V: TRBV11-3; D: TRBD2; DNA: TGTGCCAGCAGCCGATCTAGCGGGGGGGTTGCTACGCAGTATTTT; CDR3: CASSRSSGGVATQYF
size: few; J: TRBJ1-2; V: TRBV19; D: NA; DNA: TGTGCCAGTAGTATCAGTGTCGGGGGAAACTATGGCTACACCTTC; CDR3: CASSISVGGNYGYTF
size: once; J: TRBJ1-3; V: TRBV2; D: NA; DNA: TGTGCCAGCAGTGAAGCAGGCAGGGGAGACACCATATATTTT; CDR3: CASSEAGRGDTIYF
size: NA; J: TRBJ2-7; V: TRBV28; D: TRBD1; DNA: TGTGCCAGCAGCCGCCCGGGACAGGGACTCTACGAGCAGTACTTC; CDR3: CASSRPGQGLYEQYF
size: once; J: TRBJ1-2; V: TRBV6-5; D: NA; DNA: TGTGCCAGCAGTTTACAGGGTACGGGCGGCTACACCTTC; CDR3: CASSLQGTGGYTF
size: NA; J: TRBJ2-2; V: TRBV3-1/TRBV3-2; D: TRBD2; DNA: TGTGCCAGCAGCCAAGTTTTACTAGCGGGGGGCCCGCTGTTTTTT; CDR3: CASSQVLLAGGPLFF
size: NA; J: TRBJ2-7; V: TRBV7-2; D: NA; DNA: TGTGCCAGCAGCGTAGCCGCGGGGCCCTACGAGCAGTACTTC; CDR3: CASSVAAGPYEQYF
size: NA; J: TRBJ2-5; V: TRBV18; D: NA; DNA: TGTGCCAGCTCACCCGGCGGGATAGAGACCCAGTACTTC; CDR3: CASSPGGIETQYF
size: NA; J: TRBJ2-6; V: TRBV18; D: TRBD1; DNA: TGTGCCAGCTCACCCCCGGGACAGGTCCTCTCTGGGGCCAACGTCCTGACTTTC; CDR3: CASSPPGQVLSGANVLTF
size: once; J: TRBJ1-1; V: TRBV18; D: NA; DNA: TGTGCCAGCTCACCGAAGCAGTTAAACCAGGGCACTGAAGCTTTCTTT; CDR3: CASSPKQLNQGTEAFF
size: NA; J: TRBJ2-5; V: TRBV5-1; D: NA; DNA: TGCGCCAGCAGCTTGGAATGGGAAAGGGGAGAGACCCAGTACTTC; CDR3: CASSLEWERGETQYF
size: NA; J: TRBJ2-2; V: TRBV4-1; D: TRBD1; DNA: TGCGCCAGCAGCCTTAGGGCGGGACAGGGTACCGGGGAGCTGTTTTTT; CDR3: CASSLRAGQGTGELFF
size: NA; J: TRBJ2-3; V: TRBV5-1; D: TRBD2; DNA: TGCGCCAGCGTCCCGTCGGGGGGGAGCACAGATACGCAGTATTTT; CDR3: CASVPSGGSTDTQYF
size: NA; J: TRBJ2-1; V: TRBV5-1; D: TRBD2; DNA: TGCGCCAGCAGCTTAACCCTAGCGGGGGGGGTAAACAATGAGCAGTTCTTC; CDR3: CASSLTLAGGVNNEQFF
size: NA; J: TRBJ2-7; V: TRBV19; D: TRBD1; DNA: TGTGCCAGTAGTATTGGGACAGGCCCTTACGAGCAGTACTTC; CDR3: CASSIGTGPYEQYF
size: NA; J: TRBJ2-5; V: TRBV10-3; D: NA; DNA: TGTGCCATCAGTGAGTCAGCTAACGGAGAGACCCAGTACTTC; CDR3: CAISESANGETQYF